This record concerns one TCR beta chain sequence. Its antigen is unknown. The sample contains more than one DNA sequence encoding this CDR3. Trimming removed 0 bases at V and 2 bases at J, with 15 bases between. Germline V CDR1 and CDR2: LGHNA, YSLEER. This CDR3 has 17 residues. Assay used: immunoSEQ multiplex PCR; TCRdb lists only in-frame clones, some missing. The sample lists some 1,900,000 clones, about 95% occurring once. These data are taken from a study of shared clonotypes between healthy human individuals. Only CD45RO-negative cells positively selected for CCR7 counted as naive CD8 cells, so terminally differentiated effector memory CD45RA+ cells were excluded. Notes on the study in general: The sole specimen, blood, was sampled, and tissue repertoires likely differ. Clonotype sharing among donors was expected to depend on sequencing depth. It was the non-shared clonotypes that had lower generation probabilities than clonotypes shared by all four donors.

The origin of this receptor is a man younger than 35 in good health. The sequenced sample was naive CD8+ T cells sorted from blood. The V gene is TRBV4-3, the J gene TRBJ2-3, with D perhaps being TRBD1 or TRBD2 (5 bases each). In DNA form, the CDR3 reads TGCGCCAGCAGCCAAGATCGCGAGGGGTTCTCCACAGATACGCAGTATTTT. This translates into CASSQDREGFSTDTQYF.